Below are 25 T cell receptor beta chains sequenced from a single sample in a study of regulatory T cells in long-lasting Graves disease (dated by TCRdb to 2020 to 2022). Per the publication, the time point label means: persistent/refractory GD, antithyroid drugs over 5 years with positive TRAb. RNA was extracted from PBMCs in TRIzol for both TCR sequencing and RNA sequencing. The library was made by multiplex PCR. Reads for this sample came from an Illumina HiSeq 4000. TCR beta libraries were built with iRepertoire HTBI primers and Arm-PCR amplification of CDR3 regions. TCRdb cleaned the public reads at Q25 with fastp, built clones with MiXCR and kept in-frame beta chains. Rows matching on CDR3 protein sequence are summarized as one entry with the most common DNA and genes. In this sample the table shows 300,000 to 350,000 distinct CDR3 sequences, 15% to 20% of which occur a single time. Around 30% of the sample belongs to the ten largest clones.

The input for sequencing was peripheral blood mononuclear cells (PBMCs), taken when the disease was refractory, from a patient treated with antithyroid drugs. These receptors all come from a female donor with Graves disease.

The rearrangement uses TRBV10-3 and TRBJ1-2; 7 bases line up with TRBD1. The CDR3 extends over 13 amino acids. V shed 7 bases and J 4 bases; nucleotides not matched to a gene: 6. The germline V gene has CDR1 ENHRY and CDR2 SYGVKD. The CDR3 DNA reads TGTGCCATCACCCATGGACAGGCCTATGGCTACACCTTC. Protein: CAITHGQAYGYTF.

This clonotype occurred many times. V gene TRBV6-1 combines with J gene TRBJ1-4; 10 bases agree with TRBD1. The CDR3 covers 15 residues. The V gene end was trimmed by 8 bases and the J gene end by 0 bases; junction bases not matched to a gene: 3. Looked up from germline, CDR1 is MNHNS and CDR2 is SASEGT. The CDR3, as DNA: TGTGCCAGCCGAGGACAGGGGGCAACTAATGAAAAACTGTTTTTT. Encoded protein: CASRGQGATNEKLFF.

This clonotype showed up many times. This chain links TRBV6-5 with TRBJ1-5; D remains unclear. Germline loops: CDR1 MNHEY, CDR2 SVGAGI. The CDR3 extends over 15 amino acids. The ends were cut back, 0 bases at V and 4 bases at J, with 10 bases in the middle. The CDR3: CASSYSIGLNQPQHF. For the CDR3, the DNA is TGTGCCAGCAGTTACTCGATCGGGTTGAATCAGCCCCAGCATTTT.

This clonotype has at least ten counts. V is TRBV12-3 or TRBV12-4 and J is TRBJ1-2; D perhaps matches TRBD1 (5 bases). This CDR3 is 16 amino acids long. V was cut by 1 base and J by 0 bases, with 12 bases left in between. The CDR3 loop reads CASSLGQWGTNYGYTF. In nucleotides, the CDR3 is TGTGCCAGCAGTTTAGGGCAGTGGGGCACTAACTATGGCTACACCTTC.

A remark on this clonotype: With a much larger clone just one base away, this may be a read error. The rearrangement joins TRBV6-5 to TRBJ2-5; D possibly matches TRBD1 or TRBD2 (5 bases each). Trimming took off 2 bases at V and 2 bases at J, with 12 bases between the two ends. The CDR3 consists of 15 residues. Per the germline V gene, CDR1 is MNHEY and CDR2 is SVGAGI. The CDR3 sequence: CASSYTGDLQETQYF. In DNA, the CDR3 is TGTGCCAGCAGTTACACCGGGGACCTGCAAGAGACCCAGTACTTC.

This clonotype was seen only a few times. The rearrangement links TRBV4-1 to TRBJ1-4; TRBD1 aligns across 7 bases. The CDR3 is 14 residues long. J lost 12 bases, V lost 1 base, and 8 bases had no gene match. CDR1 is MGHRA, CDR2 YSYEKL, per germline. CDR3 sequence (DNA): TGCGCCAGCAGCCAAGTGCCTACAGGGGCGCAACTGTTTTTT. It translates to CASSQVPTGAQLFF.

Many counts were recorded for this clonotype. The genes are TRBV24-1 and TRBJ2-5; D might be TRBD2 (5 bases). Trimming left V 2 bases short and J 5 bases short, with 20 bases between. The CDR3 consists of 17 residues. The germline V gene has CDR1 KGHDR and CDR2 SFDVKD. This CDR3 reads CATSDSTTGSHPETQYF. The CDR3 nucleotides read TGTGCCACCAGTGATTCTACTACGGGGTCTCACCCGGAGACCCAGTACTTC.

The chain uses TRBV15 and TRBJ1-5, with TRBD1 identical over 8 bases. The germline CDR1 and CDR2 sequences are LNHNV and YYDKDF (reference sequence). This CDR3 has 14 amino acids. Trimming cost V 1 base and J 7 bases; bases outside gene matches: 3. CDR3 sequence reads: CATSRGRGLQPQHF. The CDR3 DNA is TGTGCCACCAGCAGAGGCAGGGGGCTCCAGCCCCAGCATTTT.

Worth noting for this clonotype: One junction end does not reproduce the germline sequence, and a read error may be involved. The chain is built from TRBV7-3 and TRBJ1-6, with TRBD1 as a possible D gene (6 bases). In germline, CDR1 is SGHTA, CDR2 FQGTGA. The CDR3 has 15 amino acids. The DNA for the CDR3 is TGTGCCGGCAGCCAATCCGGGACAAGGAATTCACCCCTCCACTTT. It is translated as CAGSQSGTRNSPLHF.

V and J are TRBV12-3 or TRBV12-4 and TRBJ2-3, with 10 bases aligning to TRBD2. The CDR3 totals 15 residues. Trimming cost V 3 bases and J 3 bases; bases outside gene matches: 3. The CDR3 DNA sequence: TGTGCCAGCAGTTTGAGCGGGGGGGCGACAGATACGCAGTATTTT. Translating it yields CASSLSGGATDTQYF.

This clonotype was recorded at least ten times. CDR3 region: CASSVGGTTGETQYF. DNA for the CDR3: TGTGCCAGCAGTGTTGGGGGGACCACCGGAGAGACCCAGTACTTC. This rearrangement joins TRBV2 to TRBJ2-5; the D gene is possibly TRBD2 (6 bases). V was shortened by 4 bases and J by 4 bases, with 16 bases between the two germline ends. CDR3 length: 15 residues. CDR1 and CDR2 from the germline V gene are SNHLY and FYNNEI. The complete variable domain, with remaining parts taken from reference TRBV2 and TRBJ2-5, reads EPEVTQTPSHQVTQMGQEVILRCVPISNHLYFYWYRQILGQKVEFLVSFYNNEISEKSEIFDDQFSVERPDGSNFTLKIRSTKLEDSAMYFCASSVGGTTGETQYFGPGTRLLVL.

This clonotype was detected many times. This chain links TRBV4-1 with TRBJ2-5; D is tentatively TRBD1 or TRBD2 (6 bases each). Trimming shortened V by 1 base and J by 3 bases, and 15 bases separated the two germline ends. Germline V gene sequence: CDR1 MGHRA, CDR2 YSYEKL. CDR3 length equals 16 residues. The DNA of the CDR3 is TGCGCCAGCAGCCAAGTTCCCGGTAGGGGGGAAGAGACCCAGTACTTC. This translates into CASSQVPGRGEETQYF.

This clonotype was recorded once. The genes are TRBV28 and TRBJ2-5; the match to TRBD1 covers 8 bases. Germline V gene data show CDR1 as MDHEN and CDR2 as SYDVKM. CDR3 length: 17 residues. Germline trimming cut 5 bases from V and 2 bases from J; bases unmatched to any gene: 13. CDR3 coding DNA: TGTGCCAGCAGTCCTACAACCGGGACAGGATTTCAAGAGACCCAGTACTTC. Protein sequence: CASSPTTGTGFQETQYF.

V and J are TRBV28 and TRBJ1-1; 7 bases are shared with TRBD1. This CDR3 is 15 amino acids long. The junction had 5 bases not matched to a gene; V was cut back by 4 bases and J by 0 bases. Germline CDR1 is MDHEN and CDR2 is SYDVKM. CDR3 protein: CASSWAGGLNTEAFF. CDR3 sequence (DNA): TGTGCCAGCAGTTGGGCAGGGGGATTGAACACTGAAGCTTTCTTT.

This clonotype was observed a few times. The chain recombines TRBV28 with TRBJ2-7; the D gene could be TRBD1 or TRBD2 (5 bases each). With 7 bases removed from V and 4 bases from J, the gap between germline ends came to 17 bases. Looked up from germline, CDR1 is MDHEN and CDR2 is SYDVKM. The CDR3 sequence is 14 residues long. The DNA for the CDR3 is TGTGCCAGCAACCTCGAGGGACCTCCTTACGAGCAGTACTTC. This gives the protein CASNLEGPPYEQYF. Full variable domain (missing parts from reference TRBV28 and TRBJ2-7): DVKVTQSSRYLVKRTGEKVFLECVQDMDHENMFWYRQDPGLGLRLIYFSYDVKMKEKGDIPEGYSVSREKKERFSLILESASTNQTSMYLCASNLEGPPYEQYFGPGTRLTVT.

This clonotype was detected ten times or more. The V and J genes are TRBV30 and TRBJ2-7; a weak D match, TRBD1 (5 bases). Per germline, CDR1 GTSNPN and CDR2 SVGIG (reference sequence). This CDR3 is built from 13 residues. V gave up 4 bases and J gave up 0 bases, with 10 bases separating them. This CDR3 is CAWNRDSSYEQYF. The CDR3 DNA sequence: TGTGCCTGGAATCGTGACAGCTCCTACGAGCAGTACTTC.

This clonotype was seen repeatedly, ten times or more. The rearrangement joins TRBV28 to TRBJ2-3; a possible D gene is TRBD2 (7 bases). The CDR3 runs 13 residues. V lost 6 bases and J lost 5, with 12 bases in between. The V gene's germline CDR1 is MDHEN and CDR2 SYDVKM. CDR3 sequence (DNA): TGTGCCAGCAGCTCGAGGGGGGGAGATACGCAGTATTTT. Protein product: CASSSRGGDTQYF. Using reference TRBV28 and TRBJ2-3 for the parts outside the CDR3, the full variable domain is DVKVTQSSRYLVKRTGEKVFLECVQDMDHENMFWYRQDPGLGLRLIYFSYDVKMKEKGDIPEGYSVSREKKERFSLILESASTNQTSMYLCASSSRGGDTQYFGPGTRLTVL.

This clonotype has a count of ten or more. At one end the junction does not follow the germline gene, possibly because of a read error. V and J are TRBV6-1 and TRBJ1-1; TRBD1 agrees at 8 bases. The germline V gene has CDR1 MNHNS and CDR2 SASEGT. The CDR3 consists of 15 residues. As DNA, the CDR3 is TGTGCCAGCAGGGCTAGACAGGGGCTGAACTCTGAAGCTTTCTTT. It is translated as CASRARQGLNSEAFF.

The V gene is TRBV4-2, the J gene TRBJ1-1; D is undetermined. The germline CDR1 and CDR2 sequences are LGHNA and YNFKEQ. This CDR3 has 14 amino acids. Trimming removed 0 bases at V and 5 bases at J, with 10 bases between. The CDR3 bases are TGTGCCAGCAGCCAAGATAAAGTAGGAACTGAAGCTTTCTTT. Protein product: CASSQDKVGTEAFF.

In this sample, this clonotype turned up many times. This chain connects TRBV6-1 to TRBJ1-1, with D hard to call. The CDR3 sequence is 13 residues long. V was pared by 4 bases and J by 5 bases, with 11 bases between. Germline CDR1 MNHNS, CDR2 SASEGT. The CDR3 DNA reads TGTGCCAGCAGTGCCCTTTTGGAGACTGAAGCTTTCTTT. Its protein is CASSALLETEAFF.

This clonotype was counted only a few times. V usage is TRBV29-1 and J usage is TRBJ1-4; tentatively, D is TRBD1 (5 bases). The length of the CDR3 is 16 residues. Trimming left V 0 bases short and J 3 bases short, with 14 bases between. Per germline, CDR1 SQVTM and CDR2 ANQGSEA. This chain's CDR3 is CSVEDRDGVSNEKLFF. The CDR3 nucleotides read TGCAGCGTTGAAGATAGGGACGGGGTATCTAATGAAAAACTGTTTTTT. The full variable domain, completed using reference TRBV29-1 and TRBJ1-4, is SAVISQKPSRDICQRGTSLTIQCQVDSQVTMMFWYRQQPGQSLTLIATANQGSEATYESGFVIDKFPISRPNLTFSTLTVSNMSPEDSSIYLCSVEDRDGVSNEKLFFGSGTQLSVL.

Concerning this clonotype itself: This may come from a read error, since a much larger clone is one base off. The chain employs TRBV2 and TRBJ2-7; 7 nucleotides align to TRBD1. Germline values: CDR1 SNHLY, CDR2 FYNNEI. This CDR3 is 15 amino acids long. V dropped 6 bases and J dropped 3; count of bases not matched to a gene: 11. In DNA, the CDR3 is TGTGCCAGCAGGGAGAAGACAGGGATTTTCTACGAGCAGTACTTC. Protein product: CASREKTGIFYEQYF.

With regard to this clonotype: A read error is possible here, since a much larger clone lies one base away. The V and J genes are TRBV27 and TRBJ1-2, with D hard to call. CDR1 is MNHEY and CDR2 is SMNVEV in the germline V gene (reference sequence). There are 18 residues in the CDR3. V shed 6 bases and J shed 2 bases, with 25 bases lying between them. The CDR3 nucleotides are TGTGCCAGCAGCCTACTCTCGGGCAGGTTTCCCCTAAACTATGGCTACACCTTC. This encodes CASSLLSGRFPLNYGYTF.

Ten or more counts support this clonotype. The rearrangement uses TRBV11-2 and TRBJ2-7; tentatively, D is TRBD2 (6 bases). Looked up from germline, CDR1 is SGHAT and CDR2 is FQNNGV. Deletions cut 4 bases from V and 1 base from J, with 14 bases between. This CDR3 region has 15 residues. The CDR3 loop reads CASSSVSGGSYEQYF. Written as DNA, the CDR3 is TGTGCCAGCAGCTCAGTCAGTGGGGGGTCCTACGAGCAGTACTTC.

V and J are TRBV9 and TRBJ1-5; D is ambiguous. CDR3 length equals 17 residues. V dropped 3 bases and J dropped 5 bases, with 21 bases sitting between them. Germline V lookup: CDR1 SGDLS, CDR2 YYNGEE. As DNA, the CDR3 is TGTGCCAGCAGCGCCCTACCCCGTGATGGTCGCGATCAGCCCCAGCATTTT. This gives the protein CASSALPRDGRDQPQHF.